Below, one TCR beta chain is given with its context. Original data processing: Nucleated cell number was recorded as an estimate derived from reference gene primer amplification. Sequencing was performed with immunoSEQ multiplex PCR; in TCRdb, only in-frame clones are kept and a portion is missing. V and J calls and clone size come straight from that table; D and trimming were deduced from the DNA. The repertoire has just over 150,000 clones, over 70% of them found once; the top ten carry approximately 0.5%. Trimming at V came to 3 bases and at J to 4 bases, leaving 8 bases not matched to a gene. CDR1 is MNHNS and CDR2 is SASEGT in the germline V gene. CDR3 length: 17 amino acids. The data stem from a study of blood T cell repertoires in COVID-19. Study as a whole: In each case, the material was cDNA or gDNA derived from T cells, B-cell-depleted T cells, or PBMCs.

Material: peripheral blood. The V gene is TRBV6-1, the J gene TRBJ2-2; 10 nucleotides align to TRBD2. The receptor was isolated from a man in his sixties with acute or convalescent COVID-19. The CDR3 reads CASSEASGGGGTGELFF. The CDR3 region has the DNA TGTGCCAGCAGTGAGGCTAGCGGGGGCGGCGGCACCGGGGAGCTGTTTTTT.